These T cell receptor beta chains were read from a single sample in a study of identical twins. TCRdb re-derived calls from the 5' RACE reads in MiXCR, one entry per CDR3 protein. The sample lists about 330,000 distinct CDR3 sequences, more than 9% occurring once. The same data also contributed to another study, on yellow fever vaccine responses in identical twins.

Sequenced material: CD8+ T cells sorted from blood. The receptor set was obtained from a woman between 18 and 29 years old in good health. CDR3s include the opening cysteine and the closing phenylalanine or tryptophan. Size is omitted from some rows. Given values are once, few, many or a class for expanded clones.

clone size: many; V gene: TRBV5-1; CDR3 protein: CASSFRGATYNEQFF
clone size: -; V gene: TRBV7-9; CDR3 protein: CASSLAKTDPTYEQYF
clone size: once; V gene: TRBV28; CDR3 protein: CASSLNTHNSPLHF
clone size: many; V gene: TRBV20-1; CDR3 protein: CSAAPWTDEQFF
clone size: few; V gene: TRBV7-9; CDR3 protein: CASSLLRGYQETQYF
clone size: -; V gene: TRBV18; CDR3 protein: CASSPDSPQETQYF
clone size: -; V gene: TRBV9; CDR3 protein: CASSVGGLADTQYF
clone size: few; V gene: TRBV25-1; CDR3 protein: CASSEEETQYF
clone size: few; V gene: TRBV7-6; CDR3 protein: CASSGNRYEQFF
clone size: -; V gene: TRBV12-3/TRBV12-4; CDR3 protein: CATRGGRDTEAFF
clone size: few; V gene: TRBV7-9; CDR3 protein: CASSLLEQQETQYF
clone size: many; V gene: TRBV10-2; CDR3 protein: CASTHGDLSGANVLTF
clone size: many; V gene: TRBV12-3/TRBV12-4; CDR3 protein: CASSLSHNEQFF
clone size: many; V gene: TRBV4-1; CDR3 protein: CASSQVRGNEQYF
clone size: -; V gene: TRBV20-1; CDR3 protein: CSARPTVRGWNEKLFF
clone size: -; V gene: TRBV20-1; CDR3 protein: CSAPSGHETQYF
clone size: many; V gene: TRBV9; CDR3 protein: CASSETENTEAFF
clone size: few; V gene: TRBV27; CDR3 protein: CASSSGTPQFF
clone size: few; V gene: TRBV20-1; CDR3 protein: CSARPRTSGGIDTQYF
clone size: many; V gene: TRBV7-6; CDR3 protein: CASSLGLAANNEQFF
clone size: few; V gene: TRBV20-1; CDR3 protein: CSAEGAGGPTDTQYF
clone size: -; V gene: TRBV5-5; CDR3 protein: CASSLFGTASSGANVLTF
clone size: few; V gene: TRBV13; CDR3 protein: CASSLRDRSNEKLFF
clone size: -; V gene: TRBV20-1; CDR3 protein: CSARGFATSGSLDEQFF
clone size: few; V gene: TRBV20-1; CDR3 protein: CSAWTRTYNEQFF
clone size: many; V gene: TRBV12-3/TRBV12-4; CDR3 protein: CASSFGDQQYF
clone size: -; V gene: TRBV6-1; CDR3 protein: CASSDYQGLDTEAFF
clone size: -; V gene: TRBV4-1; CDR3 protein: CASSKYPGLARKTSTDTQYF
clone size: few; V gene: TRBV6-1; CDR3 protein: CASSDWAQETQYF
clone size: -; V gene: TRBV5-5; CDR3 protein: CASSPPRQEISYEQYF
clone size: many; V gene: TRBV20-1; CDR3 protein: CSASPEFGTDTQYF
clone size: -; V gene: TRBV3-1; CDR3 protein: CASSQDPQAGQGTQYF
clone size: many; V gene: TRBV4-1; CDR3 protein: CASSQAGPSSSYEQYF
clone size: many; V gene: TRBV13; CDR3 protein: CASSPKGVHNEQFF
clone size: -; V gene: TRBV28; CDR3 protein: CACWGQGEVEQYF
clone size: few; V gene: TRBV2; CDR3 protein: CASSPIAWAFF
clone size: -; V gene: TRBV14; CDR3 protein: CASSQDENRGWDEQFF
clone size: few; V gene: TRBV7-9; CDR3 protein: CASSPTPVAGGEQYF
clone size: -; V gene: TRBV29-1; CDR3 protein: CSVGDWDSYEQYF
clone size: few; V gene: TRBV28; CDR3 protein: CASSFPPRSMNTEAFF
clone size: few; V gene: TRBV6-5; CDR3 protein: CASSYDGAKPEQFF
clone size: -; V gene: TRBV4-1; CDR3 protein: CASSWGSRAGVDDEQFF
clone size: -; V gene: TRBV7-8; CDR3 protein: CASSLGPRGGLGYQETQYF
clone size: -; V gene: TRBV20-1; CDR3 protein: CSARSGLASYEQYF
clone size: -; V gene: TRBV2; CDR3 protein: CASNPASTEPATNEKLFF
clone size: many; V gene: TRBV10-3; CDR3 protein: CAINRGTTDTQYF
clone size: -; V gene: TRBV20-1; CDR3 protein: CSARDLQGEQFF
clone size: once; V gene: TRBV23-1; CDR3 protein: CASSRGQELYF
clone size: -; V gene: TRBV6-5; CDR3 protein: CASSYYSRPTYEQYF
clone size: many; V gene: TRBV20-1; CDR3 protein: CSASRQGTYNEQFF
clone size: few; V gene: TRBV6-5; CDR3 protein: CASSYSMGGDEQYF
clone size: few; V gene: TRBV6-1; CDR3 protein: CASSLGDRAAEAFF
clone size: -; V gene: TRBV10-3; CDR3 protein: CAISESEREGAFF
clone size: few; V gene: TRBV14; CDR3 protein: CASSQDQRAAGGRGEQFF